The clone carrying this TCR beta chain came up once. Its target is unknown. The data originate from a study of OX40 agonist ivuxolimab in advanced cancers. Whole-study context: Two patients with cutaneous melanoma and one with hepatocellular carcinoma, three in total, showed partial responses. Study outcomes and limitations: Researchers did not determine the expanded peripheral T cells' antigen specificity. Expanded clones were, on average, more numerous among CD8+ T cells than CD4+.

The repertoire was sequenced with immunoSEQ multiplex PCR; TCRdb's copy has only in-frame clones and lacks some. The sample holds about 95,000 clones; roughly 87% are singletons and the top ten take approximately 0.36%. Samples were taken at baseline and on day 1 of cycles 4 and 7. The material was CD4+ or CD8+ T cells sorted from blood, obtained in a trial of the OX40 agonist ivuxolimab. This TCR was recovered from an adult with an advanced solid tumor such as melanoma, head and neck, liver or kidney cancer.

This CDR3 reads CASRGAGTDTQYF. The CDR3 DNA reads as TGTGCCAGCAGAGGGGCCGGTACAGATACGCAGTATTTT. This chain uses TRBV28 with TRBJ2-3; weak D call: TRBD1 (5 bases). The V end lost 6 bases, the J end lost 3 bases, and 10 bases lay between the germline ends. Germline lookup yields CDR1 MDHEN and CDR2 SYDVKM. This CDR3 comprises 13 residues. The full variable domain, its missing parts supplied by reference TRBV28 and TRBJ2-3, is DVKVTQSSRYLVKRTGEKVFLECVQDMDHENMFWYRQDPGLGLRLIYFSYDVKMKEKGDIPEGYSVSREKKERFSLILESASTNQTSMYLCASRGAGTDTQYFGPGTRLTVL.